One and the same sample provided the 27 T cell receptor beta chains below, sequenced in a study of molecular identifiers for immune sequencing clone quantification. Via MiXCR, TCRdb re-called the PCR reads, giving one row per CDR3 protein. This repertoire shows some 680,000 distinct CDR3 sequences, less than 30% found once; its top ten account for 0.78%. The sequenced material came from naive CD8+ T cells from blood, with Jurkat cell RNA spiked in. Indicated subset: FACS-sorted CD8+CD4-CCR7+CD45RA+ naive T cells. The receptors come from a human donor in good health. Some libraries in this study had Jurkat cell RNA spiked in.

For this clonotype: This could be a read error, since a much larger clone is one nucleotide away. The chain is built from TRBV4-1 and TRBJ2-1; maybe TRBD2 (5 bases). The V end lost 6 bases, the J end lost 3 bases, and 18 bases lay between the germline ends. The CDR3 sequence is 16 residues long. Germline V gene data show CDR1 as MGHRA and CDR2 as YSYEKL. The CDR3 spells CASRLGHTNLYNEQFF. The CDR3 region has the DNA TGCGCCAGCAGACTAGGGCACACGAACCTCTACAATGAGCAGTTCTTC.

With regard to this clonotype: A much larger clone differs from this one at a single base, so this may be a read error. This chain links TRBV12-3 or TRBV12-4 with TRBJ1-4, with D hard to call. Trimming removed 4 bases from V and 12 bases from J, with 12 bases in between. This CDR3 spans 12 amino acids. The CDR3 sequence: CASSYSSEELFF. CDR3 coding DNA: TGTGCCAGCAGTTATTCTTCGGAGGAACTGTTTTTT.

There are many counts of this clonotype. The chain has TRBV5-6 and TRBJ2-5; D is unresolved. Per the germline V gene, CDR1 is SGHDT and CDR2 is YYEEEE. V lost 0 bases and J 6 bases, leaving 15 bases between the germline ends. The CDR3 has 15 amino acids. The DNA of the CDR3 is TGTGCCAGCAGCTTGGTTCGGGCCAGCAAGAAGACCCAGTACTTC. This translates into CASSLVRASKKTQYF.

In the case of this clonotype: Given a much more abundant clone one base away, this may be a read error. The CDR3 does not close with the conserved phenylalanine or tryptophan, likely indicating a read error. The J gene is TRBJ2-6, the V gene TRBV9, with D hard to call. CDR3 length: 14 amino acids. Germline V gives CDR1 SGDLS, CDR2 YYNGEE. Trimming stripped 3 bases from V and 0 bases from J, with 4 bases between. The CDR3 region is CASSEVSGANVLTS. CDR3 bases: TGTGCCAGCAGCGAGGTCTCTGGGGCCAACGTCCTGACTTCC.

The CDR3 DNA follows: TGTGCCAGCCCCACCCTGCCCCAGCATTTT. This gives the protein CASPTLPQHF. The chain employs TRBV21-1 and TRBJ1-5. TRBV21-1 is assigned pseudogene status. There are 10 residues in the CDR3.

In its sample, this clonotype was seen many times. The gene calls are TRBV11-2 and TRBJ2-1; TRBD2 agrees at 9 bases. Germline assignment: CDR1 SGHAT and CDR2 FQNNGV. V shed 3 bases and J 6 bases; nucleotides not matched to a gene: 12. This CDR3 has 17 residues. The CDR3 is CASSLGGGLALFNEQFF. In nucleotides, the CDR3 is TGTGCCAGCAGCTTGGGGGGGGGACTAGCCCTCTTCAATGAGCAGTTCTTC.

The sample holds a few counts of this clonotype. Being one base from a much bigger clone, this may be a read error. The chain couples TRBV9 to TRBJ1-1, with D uncertain. The CDR3 is made up of 13 amino acids. Trimming left V 3 bases short and J 5 bases short, with 11 bases between. From germline, CDR1 is SGDLS and CDR2 YYNGEE. The CDR3: CASSEGGRTEAFF. DNA of the CDR3: TGTGCCAGCAGCGAAGGAGGGAGGACTGAAGCTTTCTTT.

There are a few counts of this clonotype. This chain links TRBV2 with TRBJ2-2; no definite D call. In germline, CDR1 is SNHLY, CDR2 FYNNEI. The V end lost 9 bases, the J end lost 5 bases, and 10 bases lay between the germline ends. This CDR3 comprises 12 residues. The CDR3 DNA is TGTGCCAGAAGTCCTTCAACCGGGGAGCTGTTTTTT. Translation: CARSPSTGELFF. Full variable domain (missing parts from reference TRBV2 and TRBJ2-2): EPEVTQTPSHQVTQMGQEVILRCVPISNHLYFYWYRQILGQKVEFLVSFYNNEISEKSEIFDDQFSVERPDGSNFTLKIRSTKLEDSAMYFCARSPSTGELFFGEGSRLTVL.

This rearrangement joins TRBV20-1 to TRBJ2-1, with D unresolved. V was cut by 6 bases and J by 3 bases, with 15 bases left in between. CDR1 is DFQATT and CDR2 is SNEGSKA in the germline V gene (reference sequence). The CDR3 has 14 residues. In DNA form, the CDR3 reads TGCAGTGCCCCGGGCGGCCTATACTACAATGAGCAGTTCTTC. Its translation is CSAPGGLYYNEQFF.

The sample holds a few counts of this clonotype. The J gene is TRBJ1-1, the V gene TRBV5-6, with D hard to call. Germline CDR1 reads SGHDT; CDR2 reads YYEEEE. The CDR3 consists of 13 residues. The V and J ends lost 5 bases and 2 bases respectively, with 10 bases between them. CDR3 residues: CASRRTDNTEAFF. The CDR3, as DNA: TGTGCCAGCAGGAGAACAGACAACACTGAAGCTTTCTTT.

The CDR3 sequence is CASSQDFTSSYEQYF. The CDR3 DNA follows: TGCGCCAGCAGCCAAGATTTCACCAGCTCCTACGAGCAGTACTTC. The V call is TRBV4-3, the J call TRBJ2-7; D uncertain. This CDR3 is 15 amino acids long. CDR1 and CDR2 (germline): LGHNA, YSLEER. Trimming shortened V by 0 bases and J by 0 bases, and 9 bases separated the two germline ends.

This clonotype showed up just a few times. The chain carries TRBV7-6 and TRBJ2-2; D is uncertain. Germline V gene lookup returns CDR1 SGHVS and CDR2 FNYEAQ. The CDR3 is 14 residues long. V was shortened by 4 bases and J by 4 bases, with 10 bases between the two germline ends. CDR3 sequence: CASSYGQFTGELFF. DNA of the CDR3: TGTGCCAGCAGCTACGGGCAGTTCACCGGGGAGCTGTTTTTT.

The chain combines TRBV19 with TRBJ1-5; D gene uncertain. V shed 8 bases and J shed 0 bases, with 8 bases lying between them. The CDR3 runs 13 residues. Germline V gene sequence: CDR1 LNHDA, CDR2 SQIVND (reference sequence). This CDR3 is CASGPNSNQPQHF. The CDR3 coding sequence is TGTGCCAGTGGTCCCAATAGCAATCAGCCCCAGCATTTT.

With respect to this clonotype: A read error is likely, as this CDR3 ends without the conserved phenylalanine or tryptophan. The chain recombines TRBV29-1 with TRBJ2-5; TRBD2 agrees at 8 bases. The junction had 4 bases not matched to a gene; V was cut back by 4 bases and J by 0 bases. The CDR3 has 14 residues. Germline V lookup: CDR1 SQVTM, CDR2 ANQGSEA. The CDR3 DNA reads TGCAGCGTTGTTCCGGGGGGGTACCAAGAGACCCAGTACTAC. This sequence encodes CSVVPGGYQETQYY.

The chain couples TRBV7-9 to TRBJ2-1; D is undetermined. CDR1 and CDR2 (germline): SEHNR, FQNEAQ (reference sequence). The CDR3 extends over 14 amino acids. Trimming removed 5 bases at V and 8 bases at J, with 16 bases between. The CDR3 spells CASSPLDVNDEQFF. The CDR3 DNA reads as TGTGCCAGCAGCCCATTAGATGTTAACGATGAGCAGTTCTTC.

The chain carries TRBV19 and TRBJ2-3; D gene uncertain. CDR1 and CDR2 from the germline V gene are LNHDA and SQIVND (reference sequence). V lost 3 bases to trimming and J lost 5 bases, with 12 bases between them. This CDR3 region has 14 residues. The CDR3 nucleotides read TGTGCCAGTAGTATTAACCGAGGATTAGATACGCAGTATTTT. Its protein is CASSINRGLDTQYF.

This clonotype occurred many times. The V gene is TRBV4-1, the J gene TRBJ2-7; TRBD2 is a possible D gene (6 bases). This CDR3 has 14 residues. V lost 0 bases and J 3 bases, leaving 9 bases between the germline ends. From germline, CDR1 is MGHRA and CDR2 YSYEKL. In DNA, the CDR3 is TGCGCCAGCAGCCAAGAAACCGGGGGCTACGAGCAGTACTTC. Amino acids: CASSQETGGYEQYF.

The J gene is TRBJ2-1, the V gene TRBV11-2; D is perhaps TRBD1 (5 bases). Germline-derived CDR1 and CDR2 are SGHAT and FQNNGV. V was clipped by 3 bases and J by 3 bases, with 12 bases between them. The CDR3 runs 15 residues. CDR3: CASSFDSRNYNEQFF. The CDR3 bases are TGTGCCAGCAGCTTCGACAGCAGAAACTACAATGAGCAGTTCTTC.

A word on this clonotype: A much larger clone differs from this one at a single base, so this may be a read error. J is TRBJ2-3 and V is TRBV24-1; D not certain. The CDR3 is 15 residues long. CDR1 and CDR2 (germline): KGHDR, SFDVKD. The DNA of the CDR3 is TGTGCCGCCAGTGACCCGCTGTCGAGCACAGATACGCAGTATTTT. It translates to CAASDPLSSTDTQYF.

This clonotype was picked up many times. This chain links TRBV12-3 or TRBV12-4 with TRBJ1-1; D unresolved. Trimming shortened V by 6 bases and J by 2 bases, and 16 bases separated the two germline ends. CDR3 length: 15 amino acids. The CDR3 sequence: CASRTMDYLNTEAFF. In DNA form, the CDR3 reads TGTGCCAGCAGAACAATGGATTACCTCAACACTGAAGCTTTCTTT.

A few counts support this clonotype. V gene TRBV28 combines with J gene TRBJ2-4; D gene ambiguous. The CDR3 is 16 amino acids. The V end lost 3 bases, the J end lost 0 bases, and 12 bases lay between the germline ends. Germline V gene sequence: CDR1 MDHEN, CDR2 SYDVKM. The CDR3 here is CASSFEAALAKNIQYF. Here the CDR3 DNA reads TGTGCCAGCAGTTTTGAGGCCGCGCTAGCCAAAAACATTCAGTACTTC. Full variable domain (missing parts from reference TRBV28 and TRBJ2-4): DVKVTQSSRYLVKRTGEKVFLECVQDMDHENMFWYRQDPGLGLRLIYFSYDVKMKEKGDIPEGYSVSREKKERFSLILESASTNQTSMYLCASSFEAALAKNIQYFGAGTRLSVL.

This clonotype appeared many times. The V gene is TRBV29-1, the J gene TRBJ2-7; no clear D gene. Per the germline V gene, CDR1 is SQVTM and CDR2 is ANQGSEA. The V and J ends lost 3 bases and 7 bases respectively, with 10 bases between them. The CDR3 length is 11 residues. The CDR3 reads CSVELMGEQYF. As DNA, the CDR3 is TGCAGCGTTGAGCTTATGGGAGAGCAGTACTTC.

The CDR3 sequence is CASSQDRGTVQETQYF. The DNA of the CDR3 is TGCGCCAGCAGCCAAGATCGGGGGACGGTCCAAGAGACCCAGTACTTC. The V call is TRBV4-3, the J call TRBJ2-5, with D possibly being TRBD2 (6 bases). V lost 0 bases to trimming and J lost 1 base, with 12 bases between them. Germline values: CDR1 LGHNA, CDR2 YSLEER. This CDR3 is 16 amino acids long.

Ten or more counts support this clonotype. The chain couples TRBV4-3 to TRBJ1-2; D is perhaps TRBD1 (5 bases). This CDR3 is built from 16 residues. Germline V gene data show CDR1 as LGHNA and CDR2 as YSLEER. V shed 0 bases and J shed 2 bases, with 13 bases lying between them. Here the CDR3 DNA reads TGCGCCAGCAGCCAAGATACTACAGGAGGAAACTATGGCTACACCTTC. Residues: CASSQDTTGGNYGYTF.

In this sample, this clonotype turned up many times. The chain joins TRBV20-1 to TRBJ2-7; D is perhaps TRBD2 (6 bases). Per germline, CDR1 DFQATT and CDR2 SNEGSKA (reference sequence). The V and J ends lost 5 bases and 4 bases respectively, with 21 bases between them. CDR3 length: 15 residues. For the CDR3, the DNA is TGCAGTGCTCAGTCGGGAGACGGGAGTTCGTACGAGCAGTACTTC. It translates to CSAQSGDGSSYEQYF.

This clonotype showed up just a few times. This chain connects TRBV6-2 or TRBV6-3 to TRBJ1-5; possibly TRBD1 for D (6 bases). Germline V gene sequence: CDR1 MNHEY, CDR2 SVGEGT. Between the trimmed V and J ends, which lost 6 bases and 7 bases, there was a span of 13 bases. The CDR3 runs to 13 residues. The CDR3: CASSYVGGQPQHF. The CDR3 DNA sequence: TGTGCCAGCAGCTACGTAGGGGGGCAGCCCCAGCATTTT.

About this clonotype itself: It is likely a read error, because the conserved phenylalanine at the end of the CDR3 is missing. The genes are TRBV5-1 and TRBJ2-5; D could derive from TRBD1 or TRBD2 (6 bases each). This CDR3 contains 14 residues. From germline, CDR1 is SGHRS and CDR2 YFSETQ. Deletions cut 2 bases from V and 1 base from J, with 9 bases between. The CDR3 here is CASSFGGGQETQYT. The CDR3 nucleotides read TGCGCCAGCAGCTTCGGGGGCGGCCAAGAGACCCAGTACACC.